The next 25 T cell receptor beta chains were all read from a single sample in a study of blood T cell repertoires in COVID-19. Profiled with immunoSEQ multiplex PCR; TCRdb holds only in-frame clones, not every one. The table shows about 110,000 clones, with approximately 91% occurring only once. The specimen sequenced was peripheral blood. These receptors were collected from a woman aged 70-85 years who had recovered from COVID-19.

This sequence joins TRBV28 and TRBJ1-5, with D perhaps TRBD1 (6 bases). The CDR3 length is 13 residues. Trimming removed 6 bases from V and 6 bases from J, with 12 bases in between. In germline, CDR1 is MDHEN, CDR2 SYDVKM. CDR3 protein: CASRNRVGQPQHF. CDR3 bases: TGTGCCAGCAGGAACAGGGTGGGTCAGCCCCAGCATTTT.

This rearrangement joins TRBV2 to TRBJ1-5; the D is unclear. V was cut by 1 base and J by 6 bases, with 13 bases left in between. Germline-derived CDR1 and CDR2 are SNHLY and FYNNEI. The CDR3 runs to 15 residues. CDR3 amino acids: CASSEGLVGGQPQHF. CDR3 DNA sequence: TGTGCCAGCAGTGAAGGGCTCGTTGGTGGTCAGCCCCAGCATTTT.

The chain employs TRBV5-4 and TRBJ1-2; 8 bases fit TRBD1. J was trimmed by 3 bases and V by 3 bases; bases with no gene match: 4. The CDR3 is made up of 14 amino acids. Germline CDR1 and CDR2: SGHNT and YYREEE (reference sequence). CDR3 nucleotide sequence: TGTGCCAGCAGCTCGAAGACAGGGGACTATGGCTACACCTTC. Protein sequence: CASSSKTGDYGYTF.

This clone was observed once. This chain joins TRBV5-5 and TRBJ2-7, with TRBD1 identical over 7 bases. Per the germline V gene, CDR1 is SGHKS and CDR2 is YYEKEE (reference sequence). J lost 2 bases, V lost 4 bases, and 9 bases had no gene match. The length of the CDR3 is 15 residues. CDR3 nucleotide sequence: TGTGCCAGCAGCCCGTGGGGGACAGCCACCTACGAGCAGTACTTC. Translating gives CASSPWGTATYEQYF. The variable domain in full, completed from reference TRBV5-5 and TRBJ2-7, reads DAGVTQSPTHLIKTRGQQVTLRCSPISGHKSVSWYQQVLGQGPQFIFQYYEKEERGRGNFPDRFSARQFPNYSSELNVNALLLGDSALYLCASSPWGTATYEQYFGPGTRLTVT.

CDR3 loop: CASSYPGKGTGELFF. The CDR3 nucleotides read TGTGCCAGCAGTTACCCGGGGAAAGGGACCGGGGAGCTGTTTTTT. This chain links TRBV6-2 or TRBV6-3 with TRBJ2-2; tentative D call: TRBD2 (5 bases). This CDR3 is built from 15 residues. Germline V CDR1 and CDR2: MNHEY, SVGEGT. Trimming took off 2 bases at V and 5 bases at J, with 12 bases between the two ends.

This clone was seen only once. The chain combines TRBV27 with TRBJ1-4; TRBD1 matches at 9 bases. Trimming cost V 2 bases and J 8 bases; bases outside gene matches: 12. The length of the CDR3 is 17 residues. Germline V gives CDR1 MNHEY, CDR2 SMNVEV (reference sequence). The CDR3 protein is CASSLRYEGTGLEKLFF. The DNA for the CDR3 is TGTGCCAGCAGTTTAAGATATGAGGGGACAGGGTTAGAAAAACTGTTTTTT.

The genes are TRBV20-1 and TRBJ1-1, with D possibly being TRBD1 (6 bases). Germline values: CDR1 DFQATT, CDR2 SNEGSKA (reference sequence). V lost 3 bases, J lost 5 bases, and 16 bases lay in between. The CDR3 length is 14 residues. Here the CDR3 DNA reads TGCAGTGCTAGTCCGGCAGGGGTTGAGACTGAAGCTTTCTTT. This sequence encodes CSASPAGVETEAFF.

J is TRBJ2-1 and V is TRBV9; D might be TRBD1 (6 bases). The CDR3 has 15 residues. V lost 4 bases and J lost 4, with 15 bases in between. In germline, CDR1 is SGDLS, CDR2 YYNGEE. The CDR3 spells CASSPRQASYNEQFF. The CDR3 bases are TGTGCCAGCAGCCCCCGACAGGCAAGTTACAATGAGCAGTTCTTC.

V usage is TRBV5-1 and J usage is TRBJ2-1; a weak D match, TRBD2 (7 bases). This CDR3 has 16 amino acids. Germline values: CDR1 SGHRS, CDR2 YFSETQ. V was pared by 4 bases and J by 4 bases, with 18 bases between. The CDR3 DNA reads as TGCGCCAGCAGCCGGGGAGGCGGGGGCTTATACAATGAGCAGTTCTTC. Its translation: CASSRGGGGLYNEQFF.

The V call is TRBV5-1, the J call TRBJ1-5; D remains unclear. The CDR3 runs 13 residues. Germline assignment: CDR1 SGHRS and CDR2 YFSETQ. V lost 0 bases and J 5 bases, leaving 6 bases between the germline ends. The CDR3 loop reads CASSLGPDQPQHF. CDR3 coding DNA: TGCGCCAGCAGCTTGGGTCCCGATCAGCCCCAGCATTTT.

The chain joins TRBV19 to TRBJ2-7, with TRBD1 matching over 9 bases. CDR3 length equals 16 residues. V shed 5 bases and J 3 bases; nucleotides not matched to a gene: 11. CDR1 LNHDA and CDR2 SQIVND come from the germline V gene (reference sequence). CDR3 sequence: CASSDWGTGSGYEQYF. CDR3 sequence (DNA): TGTGCCAGTAGTGACTGGGGGACAGGGAGCGGCTACGAGCAGTACTTC.

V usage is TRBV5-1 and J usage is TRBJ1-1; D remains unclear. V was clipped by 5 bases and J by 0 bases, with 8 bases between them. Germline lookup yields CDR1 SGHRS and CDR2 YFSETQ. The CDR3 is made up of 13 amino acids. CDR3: CASRGQMNTEAFF. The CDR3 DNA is TGCGCCAGCAGGGGCCAGATGAACACTGAAGCTTTCTTT.

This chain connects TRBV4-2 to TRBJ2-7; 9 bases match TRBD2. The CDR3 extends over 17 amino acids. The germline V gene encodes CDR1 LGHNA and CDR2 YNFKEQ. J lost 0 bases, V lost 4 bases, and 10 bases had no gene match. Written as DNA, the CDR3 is TGTGCCAGCAGCCCCTACCATCTAGCGGGGAGCTCCTACGAGCAGTACTTC. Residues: CASSPYHLAGSSYEQYF.

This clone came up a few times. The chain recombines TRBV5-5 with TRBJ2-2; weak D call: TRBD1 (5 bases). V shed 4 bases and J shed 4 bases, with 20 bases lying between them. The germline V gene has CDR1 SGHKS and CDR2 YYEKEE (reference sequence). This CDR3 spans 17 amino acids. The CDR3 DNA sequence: TGTGCCAGCAGCATAAGACAGTTAAGTTGGGGCACCGGGGAGCTGTTTTTT. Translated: CASSIRQLSWGTGELFF.

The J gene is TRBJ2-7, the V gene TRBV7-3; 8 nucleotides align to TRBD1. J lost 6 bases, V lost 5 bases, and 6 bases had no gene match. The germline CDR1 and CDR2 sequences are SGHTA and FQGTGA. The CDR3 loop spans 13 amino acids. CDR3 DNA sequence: TGTGCCAGCAGCCCGGGACAGGAGGGCGAGCAGTACTTC. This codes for CASSPGQEGEQYF.

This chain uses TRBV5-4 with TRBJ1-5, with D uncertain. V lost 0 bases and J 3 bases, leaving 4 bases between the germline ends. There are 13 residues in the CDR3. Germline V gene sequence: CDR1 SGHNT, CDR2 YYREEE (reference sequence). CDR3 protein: CASSLGPNQPQHF. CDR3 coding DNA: TGTGCCAGCAGCTTGGGGCCCAATCAGCCCCAGCATTTT. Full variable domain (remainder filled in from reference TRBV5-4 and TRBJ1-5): ETGVTQSPTHLIKTRGQQVTLRCSSQSGHNTVSWYQQALGQGPQFIFQYYREEENGRGNFPPRFSGLQFPNYSSELNVNALELDDSALYLCASSLGPNQPQHFGDGTRLSIL.

CDR3 in amino acids: CAISRQGAVAEAFF. The DNA for the CDR3 is TGTGCCATCAGTCGACAGGGGGCGGTAGCTGAAGCTTTCTTT. The chain carries TRBV10-3 and TRBJ1-1; 10 bases line up with TRBD1. CDR3 length: 14 amino acids. V shed 5 bases and J 6 bases; nucleotides not matched to a gene: 6. CDR1 and CDR2 from the germline V gene are ENHRY and SYGVKD.

In DNA, the CDR3 is TGTGCCAGCAGTAACTACAGGGCCGGCGGTGGCTCCTACGAGCAGTACTTC. Its translation: CASSNYRAGGGSYEQYF. This chain joins TRBV28 and TRBJ2-7; TRBD1 might be the D (6 bases). Germline V CDR1 and CDR2: MDHEN, SYDVKM. The CDR3 has 17 residues. Trimming took off 5 bases at V and 0 bases at J, with 20 bases between the two ends.

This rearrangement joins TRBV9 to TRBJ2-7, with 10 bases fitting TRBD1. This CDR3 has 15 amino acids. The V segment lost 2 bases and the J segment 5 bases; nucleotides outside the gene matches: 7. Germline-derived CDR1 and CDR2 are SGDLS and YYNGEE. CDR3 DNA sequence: TGTGCCAGCAGCGTCGGAGACAGGGGGCTCAACGAGCAGTACTTC. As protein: CASSVGDRGLNEQYF.

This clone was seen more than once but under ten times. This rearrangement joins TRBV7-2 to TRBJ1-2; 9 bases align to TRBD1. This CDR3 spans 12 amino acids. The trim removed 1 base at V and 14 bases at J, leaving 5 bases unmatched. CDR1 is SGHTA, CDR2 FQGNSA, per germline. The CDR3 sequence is CASSLGGTGRTF. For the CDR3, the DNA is TGTGCCAGCAGCTTAGGGGGGACAGGGCGGACCTTC.

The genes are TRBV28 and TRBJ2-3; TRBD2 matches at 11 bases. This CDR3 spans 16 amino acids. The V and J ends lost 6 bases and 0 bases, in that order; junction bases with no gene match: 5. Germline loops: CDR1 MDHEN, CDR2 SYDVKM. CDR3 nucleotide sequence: TGTGCCAGCAGCAGATGGACTAGCGGGAGCACAGATACGCAGTATTTT. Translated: CASSRWTSGSTDTQYF.

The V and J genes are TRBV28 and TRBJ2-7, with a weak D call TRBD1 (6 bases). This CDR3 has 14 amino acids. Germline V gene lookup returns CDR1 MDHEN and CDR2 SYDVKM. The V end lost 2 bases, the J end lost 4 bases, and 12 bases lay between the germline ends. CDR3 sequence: CASSLTGHLYEQYF. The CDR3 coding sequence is TGTGCCAGCAGTTTAACGGGACACCTATACGAGCAGTACTTC.

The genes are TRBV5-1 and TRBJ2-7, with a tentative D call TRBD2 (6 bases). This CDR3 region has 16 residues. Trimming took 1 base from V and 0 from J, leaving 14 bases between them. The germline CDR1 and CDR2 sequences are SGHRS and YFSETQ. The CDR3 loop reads CASSLYGGFSSYEQYF. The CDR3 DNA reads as TGCGCCAGCAGCTTGTATGGGGGGTTTAGCTCCTACGAGCAGTACTTC. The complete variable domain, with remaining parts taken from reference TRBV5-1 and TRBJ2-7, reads KAGVTQTPRYLIKTRGQQVTLSCSPISGHRSVSWYQQTPGQGLQFLFEYFSETQRNKGNFPGRFSGRQFSNSRSEMNVSTLELGDSALYLCASSLYGGFSSYEQYFGPGTRLTVT.

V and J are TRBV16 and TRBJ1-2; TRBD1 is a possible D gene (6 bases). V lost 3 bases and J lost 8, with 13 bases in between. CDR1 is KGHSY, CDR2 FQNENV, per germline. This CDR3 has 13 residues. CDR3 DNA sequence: TGTGCCAGCAGCCACCCTCAGGGGTACGGCTACACCTTC. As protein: CASSHPQGYGYTF.

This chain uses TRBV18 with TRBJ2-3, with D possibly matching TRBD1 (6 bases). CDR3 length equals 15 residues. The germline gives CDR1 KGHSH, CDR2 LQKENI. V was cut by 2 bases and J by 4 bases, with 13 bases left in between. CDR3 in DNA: TGTGCCAGCTCACCAGCTACCAGGGGCCCAGATACGCAGTATTTT. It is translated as CASSPATRGPDTQYF.